These T cell receptor beta chains were read from a single sample in a study of blood T cell repertoires in COVID-19. Some clones are missing from TCRdb's copy, which holds only in-frame ones; the method was immunoSEQ multiplex PCR. In the table there are 140,000 or so clones, 65% to 85% of which are singletons. Material: peripheral blood. The receptors shown here come from a woman aged 60-70 years with acute or convalescent COVID-19. The CDR3 runs from the conserved cysteine through the conserved F or W. D genes are given only for firm matches. Clone size is stated in some rows and not others, as once, few, many or a class when expanded.

clone size	D gene	V gene	J gene	CDR3 protein	CDR3 DNA
-	-	TRBV10-2	TRBJ2-3	CASRLGLNTDTQYF	TGCGCCAGCAGACTGGGACTTAACACAGATACGCAGTATTTT
-	-	TRBV7-2	TRBJ2-4	CASSLDGSAGAKNIQYF	TGTGCCAGCAGCTTAGATGGATCGGCAGGGGCCAAAAACATTCAGTACTTC
-	TRBD2	TRBV5-4	TRBJ2-2	CASSSSGRAVGELFF	TGTGCCAGCAGCTCTAGCGGGAGAGCGGTCGGGGAGCTGTTTTTT
-	-	TRBV19	TRBJ2-1	CASSPRQLSSYNEQFF	TGTGCCAGTAGTCCCAGACAGTTGAGCTCCTACAATGAGCAGTTCTTC
-	-	TRBV7-9	TRBJ2-2	CASSAPLASYGELFF	TGTGCCAGCAGCGCGCCACTAGCTTCCTACGGGGAGCTGTTTTTT
-	TRBD2	TRBV29-1	TRBJ2-3	CSVEGTSGDTDTQYF	TGCAGCGTTGAAGGTACTAGCGGCGACACAGATACGCAGTATTTT
-	TRBD1	TRBV7-8	TRBJ1-3	CASSFFLVDRALQTSGNTIYF	TGTGCCAGCAGCTTTTTTCTCGTGGACAGGGCGCTCCAAACCTCTGGAAACACCATATATTTT
few	TRBD1	TRBV30	TRBJ1-2	CAWAPGTGYYGYTF	TGTGCCTGGGCCCCCGGGACAGGGTACTATGGCTACACCTTC
-	-	TRBV28	TRBJ2-7	CASSLFRGSPYEQYF	TGTGCCAGCAGTTTATTCAGGGGCAGTCCCTACGAGCAGTACTTC
-	-	TRBV3-1/TRBV3-2	TRBJ1-1	CASSQWGGTNTEAFF	TGTGCCAGCAGCCAATGGGGGGGGACGAACACTGAAGCTTTCTTT
-	-	TRBV6-2/TRBV6-3	TRBJ1-5	CASSLSRGPGPQHF	TGTGCCAGCAGTTTGTCCAGGGGACCCGGGCCCCAGCATTTT
-	TRBD1	TRBV6-5	TRBJ1-1	CASSTGTGYGTEAFF	TGTGCCAGCAGTACCGGGACAGGTTATGGCACTGAAGCTTTCTTT
-	-	TRBV7-2	TRBJ2-7	CASSLSGPSVYEQYF	TGTGCCAGCAGCTTAAGCGGGCCCTCGGTCTACGAGCAGTACTTC
-	-	TRBV7-2	TRBJ1-6	CASSSNQGPILVSPLHF	TGTGCCAGCAGCTCAAACCAGGGTCCAATCCTCGTTTCACCCCTCCACTTT
-	-	TRBV27	TRBJ1-1	CASKHRTEAFF	TGTGCCAGTAAACACAGGACTGAAGCTTTCTTT
-	-	TRBV9	TRBJ1-6	CASSVSGDSNSPLHF	TGTGCCAGCAGCGTATCGGGGGACTCTAATTCACCCCTCCACTTT
-	TRBD1	TRBV28	TRBJ1-3	CASSRQGPYSGNTIYF	TGTGCCAGCAGTCGACAGGGGCCTTACTCTGGAAACACCATATATTTT
-	-	TRBV27	TRBJ2-5	CASSLMGSWTTYF	TGTGCCAGCAGTCTTATGGGGAGTTGGACGACTTACTTC
-	-	TRBV7-6	TRBJ1-4	CASSLGSGTATNEKLFF	TGTGCCAGCAGCTTAGGCAGCGGCACCGCAACTAATGAAAAACTGTTTTTT
few	-	TRBV9	TRBJ2-5	CASSVVSGQETQYF	TGTGCCAGCAGCGTAGTGTCAGGCCAAGAGACCCAGTACTTC
-	-	TRBV5-6	TRBJ1-2	CASSLTADYGYTF	TGTGCCAGCAGCCTTACAGCAGACTATGGCTACACCTTC
-	TRBD2	TRBV20-1	TRBJ2-7	CSASWLREGLGYEQYF	TGCAGTGCTAGTTGGCTTAGGGAGGGCCTAGGCTACGAGCAGTACTTC
-	-	TRBV20-1	TRBJ2-4	CSAKGGNIQYF	TGCAGTGCTAAGGGGGGGAACATTCAGTACTTC
-	TRBD1	TRBV9	TRBJ2-7	CASSNGQGFIYEQYF	TGTGCCAGCAGCAACGGACAGGGGTTTATTTACGAGCAGTACTTC
-	-	TRBV7-6	TRBJ1-1	CASRPLGVENTEAFF	TGTGCCAGCAGGCCCCTCGGGGTGGAGAACACTGAAGCTTTCTTT
-	-	TRBV3-1/TRBV3-2	TRBJ1-3	CASSQGFRGNTIYF	TGTGCCAGCAGCCAAGGATTTAGAGGAAACACCATATATTTT
-	TRBD2	TRBV5-1	TRBJ2-7	CASSRTSGEREQYF	TGCGCCAGCAGCAGGACTAGCGGGGAAAGAGAGCAGTACTTC
-	-	TRBV7-7	TRBJ2-2	CASSLGAGELFF	TGTGCTAGCAGCTTAGGGGCGGGGGAGCTGTTTTTT
-	-	TRBV5-1	TRBJ2-2	CASSTGQPLTGELFF	TGCGCCAGCAGCACCGGACAGCCCCTCACCGGGGAGCTGTTTTTT
few	-	TRBV28	TRBJ2-1	CASSKALTSYEQFF	TGTGCCAGCAGCAAAGCCCTGACTAGTTATGAGCAGTTCTTC
-	TRBD1	TRBV6-5	TRBJ1-3	CASIPVNRGNTIYF	TGTGCCAGCATCCCTGTGAACAGGGGTAACACCATATATTTT
-	-	TRBV30	TRBJ1-1	CAWTTGNTEAFF	TGTGCCTGGACCACAGGGAACACTGAAGCTTTCTTT
-	TRBD2	TRBV16	TRBJ2-7	CASSQSTLAGGPYEQYF	TGTGCCAGCAGCCAATCTACCCTAGCGGGAGGGCCCTACGAGCAGTACTTC
few	-	TRBV20-1	TRBJ2-1	CSASAASDYNEQFF	TGCAGTGCTAGTGCGGCTAGCGACTACAATGAGCAGTTCTTC
-	TRBD1	TRBV29-1	TRBJ1-1	CSVGTGPRGAFF	TGCAGCGTCGGGACAGGCCCTAGAGGAGCTTTCTTT
-	-	TRBV7-9	TRBJ1-2	CASSLRGDGYTF	TGTGCCAGCAGCTTACGCGGGGACGGCTACACCTTC
-	TRBD1	TRBV5-4	TRBJ2-3	CASSFPPRQGIPDTQYF	TGTGCCAGCAGCTTCCCCCCGAGACAGGGGATACCAGATACGCAGTATTTT
-	TRBD1	TRBV12-3/TRBV12-4	TRBJ2-1	CASSKGTGKQFF	TGTGCCAGCAGTAAAGGGACAGGGAAGCAGTTCTTC
-	TRBD1	TRBV10-2	TRBJ1-4	CASSERGRNEKLFF	TGCGCCAGCAGTGAGAGGGGGCGGAATGAAAAACTGTTTTTT
once	-	TRBV5-4	TRBJ2-2	CASSLVAGNTGELFF	TGTGCCAGCAGCTTGGTTGCAGGGAACACCGGGGAGCTGTTTTTT
-	-	TRBV11-3	TRBJ2-1	CASSSGTKPYNEQFF	TGTGCCAGCAGCTCGGGAACGAAACCCTACAATGAGCAGTTCTTC
-	-	TRBV7-8	TRBJ2-1	CASSSRALSYNEQFF	TGTGCCAGCAGCTCCAGGGCCTTATCGTACAATGAGCAGTTCTTC
-	TRBD2	TRBV5-1	TRBJ2-1	CASSLLTSGVNEQFF	TGCGCCAGCAGCTTGCTAACTAGCGGAGTCAATGAGCAGTTCTTC
-	TRBD2	TRBV27	TRBJ2-1	CASRSGLAGPINNEQFF	TGTGCCAGCAGATCGGGACTAGCGGGCCCAATTAACAATGAGCAGTTCTTC
-	-	TRBV28	TRBJ2-1	CASSRAGLPDNEQFF	TGTGCCAGCAGTAGGGCAGGGCTCCCCGACAATGAGCAGTTCTTC
-	-	TRBV4-2	TRBJ2-7	CASSPRDNYEQYF	TGTGCCAGCAGCCCGCGCGACAACTACGAGCAGTACTTC
-	TRBD1	TRBV5-1	TRBJ2-3	CASSLGTVTDTQYF	TGCGCCAGCAGCTTAGGGACAGTAACAGATACGCAGTATTTT
-	-	TRBV9	TRBJ1-3	CASSVSPDTIYF	TGTGCCAGCAGCGTGTCCCCCGACACCATATATTTT
once	-	TRBV6-5	TRBJ2-3	CASAHSGSTDTQYF	TGTGCCAGCGCACACAGCGGGAGCACAGATACGCAGTATTTT
-	TRBD1	TRBV7-9	TRBJ2-2	CASIQSRDRGNTGELFF	TGTGCCAGCATCCAGTCCCGCGACAGGGGGAACACCGGGGAGCTGTTTTTT
-	-	TRBV11-2	TRBJ2-1	CASSPWAFEQFF	TGTGCCAGCAGCCCTTGGGCGTTTGAGCAGTTCTTC
-	-	TRBV3-1/TRBV3-2	TRBJ1-6	CASAGAGWNSPLHF	TGTGCCAGCGCTGGCGCAGGGTGGAATTCACCCCTCCACTTT
few	TRBD1	TRBV2	TRBJ1-1	CAGNRGPDTEAFF	TGTGCCGGAAACAGGGGGCCGGACACTGAAGCTTTCTTT
-	-	TRBV10-2	TRBJ2-7	CASKGGGTYEQYF	TGCGCCAGCAAAGGGGGCGGGACCTACGAGCAGTACTTC
-	TRBD2	TRBV28	TRBJ2-1	CASSGTTEQFF	TGTGCCAGCTCCGGGACTACTGAGCAGTTCTTC
few	-	TRBV6-1	TRBJ1-5	CASSGYGGLDDQPQHF	TGTGCCAGCAGTGGGTACGGCGGGCTGGATGATCAGCCCCAGCATTTT
-	-	TRBV29-1	TRBJ2-3	CSVAWLRPDTQYF	TGCAGCGTGGCCTGGCTGCGGCCAGATACGCAGTATTTT